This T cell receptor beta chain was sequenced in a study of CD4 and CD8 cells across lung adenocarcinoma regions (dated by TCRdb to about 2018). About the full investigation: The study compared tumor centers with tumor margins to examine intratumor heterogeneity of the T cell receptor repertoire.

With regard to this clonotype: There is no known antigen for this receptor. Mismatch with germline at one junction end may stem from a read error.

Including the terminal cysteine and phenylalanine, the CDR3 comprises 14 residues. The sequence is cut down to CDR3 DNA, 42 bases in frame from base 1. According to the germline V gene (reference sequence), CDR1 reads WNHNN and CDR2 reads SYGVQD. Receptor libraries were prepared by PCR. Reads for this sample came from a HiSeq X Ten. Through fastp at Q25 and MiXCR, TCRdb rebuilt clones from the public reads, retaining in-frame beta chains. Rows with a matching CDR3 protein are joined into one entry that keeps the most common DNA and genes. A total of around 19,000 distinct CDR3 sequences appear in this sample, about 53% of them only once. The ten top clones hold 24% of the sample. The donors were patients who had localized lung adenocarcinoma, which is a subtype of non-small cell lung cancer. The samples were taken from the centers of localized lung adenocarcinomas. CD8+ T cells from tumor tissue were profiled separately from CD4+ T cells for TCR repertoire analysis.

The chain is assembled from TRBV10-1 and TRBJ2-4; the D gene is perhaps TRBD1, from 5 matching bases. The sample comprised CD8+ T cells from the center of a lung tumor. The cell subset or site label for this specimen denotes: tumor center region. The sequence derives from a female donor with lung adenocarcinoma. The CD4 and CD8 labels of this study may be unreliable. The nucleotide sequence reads TGCGCCAGCAAGGGGCGGCGAGCCAAAAACATTCAGTATTTC. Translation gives CASKGRRAKNIQYF.